This passage covers 14 T cell receptor beta chains from one sample sequenced in a study of T cells in localized non-small cell lung cancer. This table comes from immunoSEQ multiplex PCR, and its TCRdb copy is limited to in-frame clones, with some not included. The data contain 65,000 to 95,000 clones, around 82% of them singletons. The specimen comprised PBMCs, sampled before any cancer treatment. The receptors here all came from a man between 40 and 70 years old with stage II squamous cell lung carcinoma.

The table lists this clone with a few counts. The CDR3: CASSLNRVSEAFF. CDR3 nucleotides: TGTGCCAGCAGCCTAAACAGGGTTTCTGAAGCTTTCTTT. V is TRBV11-1 and J is TRBJ1-1, with D perhaps TRBD1 (6 bases). The CDR3 sequence is 13 residues long. V was cut by 5 bases and J by 6 bases, with 13 bases left in between. Germline V gives CDR1 SGHAT, CDR2 FQDESV (reference sequence).

The V and J genes are TRBV18 and TRBJ2-7, with a tentative D call TRBD1 (6 bases). This CDR3 is built from 15 residues. Trimming removed 4 bases at V and 2 bases at J, with 15 bases between. From germline, CDR1 is KGHSH and CDR2 LQKENI. This chain's CDR3 is CASSQDRLGAYEQYF. In DNA, the CDR3 is TGTGCCAGCTCACAGGACAGACTGGGGGCCTACGAGCAGTACTTC. Looking up the rest from reference TRBV18 and TRBJ2-7 gives the full variable domain: NAGVMQNPRHLVRRRGQEARLRCSPMKGHSHVYWYRQLPEEGLKFMVYLQKENIIDESGMPKERFSAEFPKEGPSILRIQQVVRGDSAAYFCASSQDRLGAYEQYFGPGTRLTVT.

For the CDR3, the DNA is TGCGCCAGCAGCTTGGATCGGACCCGCAATGAGCAGTTCTTC. It yields the protein CASSLDRTRNEQFF. The chain employs TRBV5-1 and TRBJ2-1, with D hard to call. CDR3 length: 14 amino acids. V lost 0 bases and J 6 bases, leaving 10 bases between the germline ends. In germline, CDR1 is SGHRS, CDR2 YFSETQ.

The genes are TRBV5-1 and TRBJ2-2, with D possibly TRBD2 on 6 matching bases. The CDR3 totals 16 residues. Per the germline V gene, CDR1 is SGHRS and CDR2 is YFSETQ. Trimming left V 0 bases short and J 2 bases short, with 11 bases between. The CDR3 DNA reads TGCGCCAGCAGCTTGGAGGAGGGCCTAAACACCGGGGAGCTGTTTTTT. It is translated as CASSLEEGLNTGELFF.

V gene TRBV6-5 combines with J gene TRBJ2-7; 7 bases map to TRBD1. The CDR3 runs to 15 residues. CDR1 MNHEY and CDR2 SVGAGI come from the germline V gene. The J segment lost 0 bases and the V segment lost 5 bases, leaving 7 bases of the junction unmatched. CDR3 in amino acids: CASSHTGTVSYEQYF. CDR3 in DNA: TGTGCCAGCAGTCACACCGGGACAGTCTCCTACGAGCAGTACTTC.

This chain links TRBV18 with TRBJ1-1; weak D call: TRBD1 (5 bases). There are 14 residues in the CDR3. Deletions cut 0 bases from V and 6 bases from J, with 11 bases between. CDR1 is KGHSH, CDR2 LQKENI, per germline. CDR3 in amino acids: CASSPPNRPSEAFF. CDR3 DNA sequence: TGTGCCAGCTCACCACCAAACAGGCCGTCTGAAGCTTTCTTT.

The chain combines TRBV30 with TRBJ2-5; no clear D. The CDR3 covers 15 residues. Trimming shortened V by 0 bases and J by 2 bases, and 13 bases separated the two germline ends. Germline V gives CDR1 GTSNPN, CDR2 SVGIG (reference sequence). Here the CDR3 DNA reads TGTGCCTGGAGTGTTTTCGGACGCCAGCAAGAGACCCAGTACTTC. Its translation: CAWSVFGRQQETQYF.

The chain is built from TRBV7-2 and TRBJ1-2, with 9 bases fitting TRBD1. The J segment lost 8 bases and the V segment lost 1 base, leaving 5 bases of the junction unmatched. The V gene's germline CDR1 is SGHTA and CDR2 FQGNSA. The CDR3 sequence is 14 residues long. The CDR3 here is CASSLGTGVSGYTF. The CDR3 nucleotides read TGTGCCAGCAGCTTAGGGACAGGGGTGTCGGGCTACACCTTC.

This clone came up a few times. The CDR3 DNA is TGTGCCTGGACAGGGACCGCGAACACTGAAGCTTTCTTT. It specifies CAWTGTANTEAFF. The rearrangement joins TRBV30 to TRBJ1-1; D may be TRBD1 (5 bases). Germline loops: CDR1 GTSNPN, CDR2 SVGIG (reference sequence). The V and J ends lost 4 bases and 1 base respectively, with 10 bases between them. The CDR3 runs 13 residues.

This clone appeared a few times. The chain combines TRBV5-5 with TRBJ1-4, with a weak D call TRBD1 (6 bases). The CDR3 covers 16 residues. Germline CDR1 and CDR2: SGHKS and YYEKEE (reference sequence). The ends were cut back, 0 bases at V and 2 bases at J, with 11 bases in the middle. CDR3 residues: CASSLALGATNEKLFF. As DNA, the CDR3 is TGTGCCAGCAGCTTGGCCTTGGGGGCCACTAATGAAAAACTGTTTTTT.

The rearrangement uses TRBV6-6 and TRBJ1-1; D gene ambiguous. This CDR3 region has 13 residues. The V end was cut by 6 bases, the J end by 3 bases, with 11 bases between. The V gene's germline CDR1 is MNHNY and CDR2 SVGAGI (reference sequence). The CDR3 coding sequence is TGTGCCAGCAGCCTACAGAAGTACACTGAAGCTTTCTTT. As protein: CASSLQKYTEAFF.

This sequence joins TRBV10-3 and TRBJ1-1, with D unresolved. Germline V lookup: CDR1 ENHRY, CDR2 SYGVKD. Trimming cost V 4 bases and J 1 base, with 10 bases left between them. This CDR3 comprises 14 residues. This chain's CDR3 is CAISASQQNTEAFF. DNA of the CDR3: TGTGCCATCAGTGCTTCTCAGCAGAACACTGAAGCTTTCTTT.

This clone has just one count. This sequence joins TRBV10-3 and TRBJ1-1, with TRBD1 identical over 9 bases. The germline CDR1 and CDR2 sequences are ENHRY and SYGVKD. V gave up 4 bases and J gave up 5 bases; unmatched junction bases: 8. The CDR3 consists of 15 residues. CDR3: CAISARTGTGTEAFF. DNA of the CDR3: TGTGCCATCAGTGCCCGGACAGGGACAGGGACTGAAGCTTTCTTT.

The table lists this clone with many counts. V gene TRBV4-2 combines with J gene TRBJ2-3, with a possible D match to TRBD1 (5 bases). The CDR3 has 18 residues. V gave up 0 bases and J gave up 8 bases, with 24 bases separating them. The germline CDR1 and CDR2 sequences are LGHNA and YNFKEQ. CDR3 nucleotide sequence: TGTGCCAGCAGCCAAGATTCGCCGACAGTCTTAGGGTTGGGTACGCAGTATTTT. Its protein product is CASSQDSPTVLGLGTQYF.